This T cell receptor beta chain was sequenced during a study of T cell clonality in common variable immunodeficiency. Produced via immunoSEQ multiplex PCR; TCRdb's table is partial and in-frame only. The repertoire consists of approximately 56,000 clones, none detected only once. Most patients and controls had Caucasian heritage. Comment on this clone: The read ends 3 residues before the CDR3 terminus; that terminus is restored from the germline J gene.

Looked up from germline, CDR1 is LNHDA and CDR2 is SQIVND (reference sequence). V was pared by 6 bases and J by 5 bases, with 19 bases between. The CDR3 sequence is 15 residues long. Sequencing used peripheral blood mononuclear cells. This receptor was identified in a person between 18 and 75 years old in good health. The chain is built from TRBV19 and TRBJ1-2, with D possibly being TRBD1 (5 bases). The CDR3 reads CASSTGQPAGYGYTF. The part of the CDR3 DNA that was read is TGTGCCAGTAGCACGGGGCAACCGGCGGGGTATGGC.